This T cell receptor beta chain was documented in a study of T cell repertoires in cytomegalovirus infection. Overall study: CMV infection together with matching HLA type was indicated by public TCR beta signatures. Broader study findings: Dominating the ex vivo response were HLA-C-restricted CMV-specific TCR beta clonotypes. Frequencies of public TCR beta families were cumulated, and this identified carriers of CMV plus the relevant HLA.

CDR1 and CDR2 from the germline V gene are SEHNR and FQNEAQ (reference sequence). CDR3 length equals 20 residues. J was trimmed by 0 bases and V by 3 bases; bases with no gene match: 13. This clonotype was detected many times. Its specificity is unknown. MiXCR was run by TCRdb on the reads, yielding one entry per CDR3 protein. The profile shows approximately 490,000 distinct CDR3 sequences, roughly 12% of them singletons. The sequence derives from a human donor in good health (CMV status not recorded). Some clones in this sample may be carry-over from other donors' samples. Sequenced input: PBMCs. This sequence joins TRBV7-9 and TRBJ2-1; 11 bases agree with TRBD2. The CDR3 loop is CASSFPRYPTSGSSYNEQFF. CDR3 nucleotides: TGTGCCAGCAGCTTCCCTAGGTACCCTACTAGCGGGAGCTCCTACAATGAGCAGTTCTTC.